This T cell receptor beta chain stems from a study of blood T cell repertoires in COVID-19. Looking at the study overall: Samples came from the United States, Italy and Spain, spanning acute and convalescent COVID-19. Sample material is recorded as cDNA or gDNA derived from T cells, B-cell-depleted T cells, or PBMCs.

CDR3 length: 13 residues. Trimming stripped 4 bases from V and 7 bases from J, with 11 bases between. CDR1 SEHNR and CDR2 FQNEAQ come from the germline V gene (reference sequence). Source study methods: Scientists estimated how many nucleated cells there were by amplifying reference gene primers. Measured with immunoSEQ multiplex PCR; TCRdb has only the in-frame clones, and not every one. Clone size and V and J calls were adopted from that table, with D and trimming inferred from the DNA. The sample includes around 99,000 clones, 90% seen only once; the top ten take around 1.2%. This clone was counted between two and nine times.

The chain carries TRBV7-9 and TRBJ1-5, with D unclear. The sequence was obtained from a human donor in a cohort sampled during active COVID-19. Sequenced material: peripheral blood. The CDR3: CASSSGTGQPQHF. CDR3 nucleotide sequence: TGTGCCAGCAGCTCGGGAACTGGCCAGCCCCAGCATTTT.